These 9 T cell receptor beta chains came from one sample sequenced in a study of cytomegalovirus exposure and HLA in healthy donors. Only in-frame clones appear in the TCRdb table, and some are missing; sequencing was by immunoSEQ multiplex PCR. Of around 160,000 clones listed, about 89% were seen once; the top ten hold roughly 3%. Sequencing was performed on PBMCs. All receptors derive from a woman under 30 in good health and CMV-seropositive.

The chain recombines TRBV6-6 with TRBJ1-2, with D possibly matching TRBD1 (6 bases). CDR3 size: 14 residues. In germline, CDR1 is MNHNY, CDR2 SVGAGI (reference sequence). The V end was cut by 2 bases, the J end by 6 bases, with 13 bases between. The CDR3 bases are TGTGCCAGCAGTTACCTGGGGGCGAAGGATGGCTACACCTTC. Amino acid sequence: CASSYLGAKDGYTF.

The chain is built from TRBV2 and TRBJ2-7; TRBD2 aligns across 8 bases. The CDR3 loop spans 15 amino acids. Germline lookup yields CDR1 SNHLY and CDR2 FYNNEI. Trimming removed 6 bases from V and 4 bases from J; junction bases left unmatched: 11. The CDR3: CASSPGTSPPYEQYF. DNA for the CDR3: TGTGCCAGCAGCCCCGGGACTAGTCCCCCTTACGAGCAGTACTTC.

CDR3 bases: TGTGCCAGCAGTTTATTGCGTAATGAAAAACTGTTTTTT. It encodes CASSLLRNEKLFF. The rearrangement uses TRBV28 and TRBJ1-4; D is ambiguous. With 1 base removed from V and 4 bases from J, the gap between germline ends came to 4 bases. This CDR3 has 13 amino acids. Germline lookup yields CDR1 MDHEN and CDR2 SYDVKM.

The V call is TRBV7-8, the J call TRBJ2-7; D is perhaps TRBD2 (7 bases). CDR1 SGHVS and CDR2 FQNEAQ come from the germline V gene. CDR3 length: 15 amino acids. V lost 5 bases, J lost 3 bases, and 17 bases lay in between. The CDR3 DNA follows: TGTGCCAGCAGCACCCGGGGGGCCCGTGTCTACGAGCAGTACTTC. Its protein is CASSTRGARVYEQYF.

V and J are TRBV7-9 and TRBJ1-1; D gene ambiguous. V was pared by 1 base and J by 4 bases, with 7 bases between. The CDR3 runs to 13 residues. Germline V gene sequence: CDR1 SEHNR, CDR2 FQNEAQ (reference sequence). CDR3 sequence reads: CASSLGSVTEAFF. The CDR3 DNA follows: TGTGCCAGCAGCTTAGGGTCGGTCACTGAAGCTTTCTTT.

The rearrangement uses TRBV11-2 and TRBJ2-7, with a possible D match to TRBD2 (5 bases). The CDR3 totals 13 residues. Trimming removed 4 bases from V and 5 bases from J, with 12 bases in between. From germline, CDR1 is SGHAT and CDR2 FQNNGV. The CDR3 region is CASSSRTDHEQYF. The CDR3 region has the DNA TGTGCCAGCAGCTCCCGGACTGACCACGAGCAGTACTTC. The entire variable domain, with the rest obtained from reference TRBV11-2 and TRBJ2-7, is as follows: EAGVAQSPRYKIIEKRQSVAFWCNPISGHATLYWYQQILGQGPKLLIQFQNNGVVDDSQLPKDRFSAERLKGVDSTLKIQPAKLEDSAVYLCASSSRTDHEQYFGPGTRLTVT.

The gene calls are TRBV7-8 and TRBJ2-7; perhaps TRBD2 as D (6 bases). Trimming pared 4 bases from V and 7 bases from J, leaving 23 bases between. The CDR3 consists of 16 residues. Looked up from germline, CDR1 is SGHVS and CDR2 is FQNEAQ. The CDR3 reads CASSSSSGPAVGEQYF. CDR3 nucleotides: TGTGCCAGCAGCTCCTCCAGCGGGCCAGCCGTAGGTGAGCAGTACTTC.

V and J are TRBV5-1 and TRBJ2-1; the match to TRBD2 covers 8 bases. Trimming removed 6 bases from V and 5 bases from J; junction bases left unmatched: 10. The CDR3 has 15 residues. Germline assignment: CDR1 SGHRS and CDR2 YFSETQ. The CDR3 loop is CASTLTLAANNEQFF. CDR3 bases: TGCGCCAGCACCCTGACACTAGCGGCCAACAATGAGCAGTTCTTC.

The chain carries TRBV4-2 and TRBJ1-2; possibly TRBD1 for D (5 bases). V lost 4 bases and J 0 bases, leaving 18 bases between the germline ends. Germline-derived CDR1 and CDR2 are LGHNA and YNFKEQ. The CDR3 spans 17 residues. The CDR3 loop reads CASSLLPMTVANYGYTF. The CDR3 nucleotides are TGTGCCAGCAGCCTGCTACCAATGACAGTCGCTAACTATGGCTACACCTTC.